This T cell receptor beta chain appears in the sequencing data of a study of blood T cells in healthy people across ages. Whole-study context: Template switching recovered approximately one barcoded beta molecule for every two T cells. Study outcomes and limitations: Per-million-T-cell TCR beta diversity fell roughly linearly with age. Long-lived donors exceeded aged donors in naive CD4+ cells and diversity.

PCR was performed a second time for 7 to 11 cycles using a sample-barcoded 5' primer and a J-beta primer mix. TCRdb passed the 5' RACE reads through MiXCR, listing each CDR3 protein once. The data contain about 650,000 distinct CDR3 sequences, 32% of them singletons. The table lists this clonotype with many counts. Its specificity is unknown. Unmatched junction bases numbered 9, after V lost 9 bases and J lost 6 bases. The CDR3 is 14 amino acids. Sequenced material: blood. This TCR was sampled from a woman of 80 years or more in good health. V usage is TRBV12-3 or TRBV12-4 and J usage is TRBJ1-5; 9 nucleotides align to TRBD1. CDR3 in DNA: TGTGCCAGTTTTACAGGGGGCATTGGTCAGCCCCAGCATTTT. Protein product: CASFTGGIGQPQHF.